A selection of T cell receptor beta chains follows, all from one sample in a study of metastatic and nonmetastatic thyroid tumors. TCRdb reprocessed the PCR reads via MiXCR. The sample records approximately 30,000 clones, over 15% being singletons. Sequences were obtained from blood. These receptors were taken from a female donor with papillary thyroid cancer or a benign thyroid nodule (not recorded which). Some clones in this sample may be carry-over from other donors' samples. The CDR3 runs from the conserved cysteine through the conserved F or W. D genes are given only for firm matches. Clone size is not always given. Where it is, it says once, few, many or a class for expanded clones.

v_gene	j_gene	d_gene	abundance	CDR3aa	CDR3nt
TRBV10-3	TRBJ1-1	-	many	CATRPGLENTEAFF	TGTGCCACCCGACCGGGACTCGAGAACACTGAAGCTTTCTTT
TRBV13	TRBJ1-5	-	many	CASSPPPPQHF	TGTGCCAGCAGCCCCCCCCCCCCCCAGCATTTT
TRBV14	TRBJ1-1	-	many	CASSQAGMNTEAFF	TGTGCCAGCAGCCAAGCGGGAATGAACACTGAAGCTTTCTTT
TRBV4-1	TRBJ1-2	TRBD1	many	CASSQATGRGGYTF	TGCGCCAGCAGCCAAGCGACAGGGCGAGGTGGCTACACCTTC
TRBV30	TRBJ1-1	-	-	CAWIGAGREAFF	TGTGCCTGGATAGGCGCGGGGCGGGAAGCTTTCTTT
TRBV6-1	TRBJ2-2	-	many	CASRDLLVAGELFF	TGTGCCAGCCGGGACCTTCTTGTAGCCGGGGAGCTGTTTTTT
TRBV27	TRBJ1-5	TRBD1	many	CASSLYRGDNQPQHF	TGTGCCAGCAGTTTATACAGGGGGGACAATCAGCCCCAGCATTTT
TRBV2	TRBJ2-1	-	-	CASSQTGSQFF	TGTGCCAGCAGCCAGACGGGCTCGCAGTTCTTC
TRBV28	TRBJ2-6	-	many	CASSLAPGRGGSGANVLTF	TGTGCCAGCAGTCTTGCCCCGGGCAGGGGAGGGTCTGGGGCCAACGTCCTGACTTTC
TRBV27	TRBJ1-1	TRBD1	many	CASGQGGTEAFF	TGTGCCAGCGGACAGGGAGGCACTGAAGCTTTCTTT
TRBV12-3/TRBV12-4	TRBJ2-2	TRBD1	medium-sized	CASSLRTQGAGELFF	TGTGCCAGCAGTTTAAGGACTCAGGGGGCCGGGGAGCTGTTTTTT
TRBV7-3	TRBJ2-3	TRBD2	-	CASSLGGGAGDTQYF	TGTGCCAGCAGCTTGGGCGGGGGGGCTGGAGATACGCAGTATTTT
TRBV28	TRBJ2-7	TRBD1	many	CASSQGTVVSYEQYF	TGTGCCAGCAGTCAAGGGACAGTCGTTTCCTACGAGCAGTACTTC
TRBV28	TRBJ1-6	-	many	CASSRHTNNSPLHF	TGTGCCAGTTCTCGGCACACAAATAATTCACCCCTCCACTTT
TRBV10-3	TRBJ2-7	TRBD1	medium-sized	CAISEPEDGTGGGEQYF	TGTGCCATCAGTGAGCCCGAAGACGGGACAGGGGGCGGCGAGCAGTACTTC
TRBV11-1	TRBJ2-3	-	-	CVSSLFGLLSTDTQYF	TGTGTCAGCAGCTTGTTCGGACTACTAAGCACAGATACTCAGTATTTT
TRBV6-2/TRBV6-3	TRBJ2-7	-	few	CASRNGGGTYEQYF	TGTGCCAGCAGAAACGGGGGAGGCACCTACGAGCAGTACTTC
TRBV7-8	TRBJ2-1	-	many	CASSPGLGYEQFF	TGTGCCAGCAGCCCGGGACTCGGCTATGAGCAGTTCTTC
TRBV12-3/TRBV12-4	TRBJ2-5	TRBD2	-	CASSSGGSEFSETQYF	TGTGCCAGCAGTTCGGGAGGGTCTGAATTCAGCGAGACCCAGTACTTC
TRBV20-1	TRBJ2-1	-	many	CSARDTGSSYNEQFF	TGCAGTGCTAGAGATACCGGGAGCTCCTACAATGAGCAGTTCTTC
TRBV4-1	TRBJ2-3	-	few	CASSRSGTFTDTQYF	TGCGCCAGCAGCCGCTCCGGGACATTCACAGATACGCAGTATTTT
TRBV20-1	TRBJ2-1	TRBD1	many	CSATWTGGNEQFF	TGCAGTGCTACTTGGACAGGGGGCAATGAGCAGTTCTTC
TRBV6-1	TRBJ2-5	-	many	CASRPYIGEETQYF	TGTGCCAGCAGACCCTACATAGGGGAAGAGACCCAGTACTTC
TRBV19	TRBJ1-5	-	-	CASSTDAVDDNQPQHF	TGTGCCAGTAGTACCGACGCGGTGGATGACAATCAGCCCCAGCATTTT
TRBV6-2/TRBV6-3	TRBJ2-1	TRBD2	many	CASSYSMSGLAASSYNEQFF	TGTGCCAGCAGTTACTCGATGTCGGGACTAGCGGCCAGCTCCTACAATGAGCAGTTCTTC
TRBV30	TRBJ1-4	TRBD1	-	CAGKNLQGQVAWEKLFF	TGTGCCGGAAAAAACCTCCAAGGACAGGTGGCTTGGGAAAAACTGTTTTTT
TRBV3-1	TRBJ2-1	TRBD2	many	CASRPQRGSSYNEQFF	TGTGCCAGCAGGCCCCAGCGGGGGAGCTCCTACAATGAGCAGTTCTTC
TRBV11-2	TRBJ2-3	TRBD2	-	CASSSGLGTDTQYF	TGTGCCAGCAGCTCGGGACTAGGAACAGATACGCAGTATTTT
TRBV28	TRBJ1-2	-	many	CASTPVRTLYGYTF	TGTGCCAGCACCCCAGTCCGGACACTCTATGGCTACACCTTC
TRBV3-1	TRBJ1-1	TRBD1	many	CASSQGRGKGTEAFF	TGTGCCAGCAGCCAAGGCAGGGGGAAGGGTACTGAAGCTTTCTTT
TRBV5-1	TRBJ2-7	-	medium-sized	CASSLGGISYEQYF	TGCGCCAGCAGCTTGGGCGGGATCTCCTACGAGCAGTACTTC
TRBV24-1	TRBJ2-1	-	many	CATSDLGNRHEQFF	TGTGCCACCAGTGATTTGGGGAACAGGCATGAGCAGTTCTTC
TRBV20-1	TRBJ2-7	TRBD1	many	CSAAGQGRGEQYF	TGCAGTGCAGCAGGACAGGGGAGAGGCGAGCAGTACTTC
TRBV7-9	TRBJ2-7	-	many	CASSPRSGSPYEQYF	TGTGCCAGCAGCCCCAGAAGCGGATCACCCTACGAGCAGTACTTC
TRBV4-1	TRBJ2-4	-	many	CASSQDRGSGAKNIQYF	TGCGCCAGCAGCCAAGATCGCGGTAGCGGAGCCAAAAACATTCAGTACTTC
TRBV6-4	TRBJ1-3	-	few	CASSPAVNRDRTLNSGNTIYF	TGTGCCAGCAGTCCGGCTGTGAACCGTGACAGGACGTTAAACTCTGGAAACACCATATATTTT